This T cell receptor beta chain was recovered during a study of beta chain features in type 1 diabetes. The whole isolated RNA underwent reverse transcription, so sequencing captured expressed TCRB transcripts. Some clones are missing from TCRdb's copy, which holds only in-frame ones; the method was immunoSEQ multiplex PCR. The sample holds under 950,000 clones, roughly 15% seen once. This clone was picked up a small number of times. The antigen is unknown. Deletions cut 2 bases from V and 4 bases from J, with 15 bases between. From germline, CDR1 is SNHLY and CDR2 FYNNEI. The CDR3 is made up of 16 amino acids. Overall study findings and caveats: Any role of HLA type in TCRB rearrangement remained unresolved here. TCRB CDR3s were moderately but significantly shorter in Type 1 diabetes patients in all four CD4+ subsets. Diminished insertions and augmented deletions at VDJ junctions characterized type 1 diabetes patients.

The origin of this receptor is a woman in her late teens or twenties in good health. V gene TRBV2 combines with J gene TRBJ2-1, with D unresolved. Sample: naive CD4+ T cells from blood. DNA for the CDR3: TGTGCCAGCAGTGAATTGCCAGCGACCACATACAATGAGCAGTTCTTC. It encodes CASSELPATTYNEQFF.